The text below deals with one T cell receptor beta chain. Its specificity is unknown. Germline lookup yields CDR1 MGHDK and CDR2 SYGVNS. With 3 bases clipped from V and 2 bases from J, the junction kept 6 bases outside the gene matches. The CDR3 runs 16 residues. Assay: immunoSEQ multiplex PCR; the TCRdb copy retains only in-frame clones and omits some. The sample has around 70,000 clones, 80% to 85% seen once; the top ten hold roughly 11%. This entry is derived from a study of OX40 agonist ivuxolimab in advanced cancers. In the study overall: Aged roughly 23 to 90 with a mean of roughly 63 years, they were roughly 83% male. Overall study findings and caveats: Clonal expansion in partial responders at 0.1-3.0 mg/kg ranked among the lowest. The CD4+ and CD8+ T cells in the blood had expanded clonally by week 6 at 0.1 to 3.0 mg/kg. Several nonresponders also turned out to have low normalized T-cell clonal expansion.

This sequence was found in an adult with an advanced solid tumor such as melanoma, head and neck, liver or kidney cancer. The chain uses TRBV25-1 and TRBJ1-5; 8 bases line up with TRBD1. This material consisted of CD4+ or CD8+ T cells sorted from blood, taken in a trial of the OX40 agonist ivuxolimab. CDR3 in amino acids: CASSEGGQGGNQPQHF. The CDR3 DNA reads as TGTGCCAGCAGTGAGGGAGGACAGGGCGGCAATCAGCCCCAGCATTTT.